This T cell receptor beta chain was captured in a study of memory CD4+ T cells and cytomegalovirus serostatus. About the study: Of the healthy Belgian adults, several were CMV seropositive and about 24 seronegative.

In this sample, this clone turned up once. J gave up 7 bases and V 2 bases, and 8 bases lay outside the gene matches. The CDR3 is made up of 15 amino acids. Germline CDR1 and CDR2: LGHNA and YNFKEQ. Assay used: immunoSEQ multiplex PCR; TCRdb lists only in-frame clones, some missing. The table has about 44,000 clones, just over 75% seen once; the top ten hold roughly 2%. Single viable CD3+CD4+CD8-CD45RO+ cells were sorted as the memory CD4+ T cells. This clonotype was obtained from an adult in good health and CMV-seronegative. The chain links TRBV4-2 to TRBJ2-7; 10 bases are shared with TRBD2. The sequenced sample consisted of memory CD4+ T cells from blood. Written as DNA, the CDR3 is TGTGCCAGCAGCCAACTAGCGGGGGCTCCGGTTGAGCAGTACTTC. Translating gives CASSQLAGAPVEQYF.